The 7 T cell receptor beta chains in this list originate from one sample, sequenced in a study of radiation and T cells in renal cell carcinoma. Sample time point: blood 2 weeks post-SBRT. Treatment in this sample: 15 Gy SBRT to primary tumor, nephrectomy 4 weeks later. Data came from immunoSEQ multiplex PCR; TCRdb stores just in-frame clones and leaves some out. Of about 130,000 clones listed, 81% are singletons. The source material was blood, sampled from a patient whose treatment included radiotherapy and nephrectomy. The receptor source for this set is a man aged 50-60 years with renal cell carcinoma.

V is TRBV7-9 and J is TRBJ2-5; weak D call: TRBD1 (5 bases). Germline CDR1 reads SEHNR; CDR2 reads FQNEAQ (reference sequence). Trimming left V 3 bases short and J 2 bases short, with 10 bases between. The CDR3 is 14 amino acids. CDR3 DNA: TGTGCCAGCAGCTTTGGGCAGGGACAAGAGACCCAGTACTTC. It yields the protein CASSFGQGQETQYF.

This clone was detected only once. This chain connects TRBV28 to TRBJ1-1; D call uncertain. Per the germline V gene, CDR1 is MDHEN and CDR2 is SYDVKM. The V and J ends lost 5 bases and 0 bases respectively, with 13 bases between them. The CDR3 has 15 residues. CDR3 loop: CASSRHGSLNTEAFF. Written as DNA, the CDR3 is TGTGCCAGCAGTCGACACGGAAGCCTGAACACTGAAGCTTTCTTT.

This chain links TRBV2 with TRBJ2-1; 7 positions agree with TRBD2. The CDR3 is made up of 12 amino acids. Germline CDR1 is SNHLY and CDR2 is FYNNEI. CDR3 residues: CVGGSSYNEQFF. CDR3 in DNA: TGTGTCGGCGGGAGCTCCTACAATGAGCAGTTCTTC.

The V and J genes are TRBV27 and TRBJ2-2; 8 bases agree with TRBD2. V dropped 4 bases and J dropped 5; count of bases not matched to a gene: 15. The CDR3 consists of 18 residues. Germline V lookup: CDR1 MNHEY, CDR2 SMNVEV (reference sequence). The CDR3 protein is CASSSPTLSGRRTGELFF. In DNA, the CDR3 is TGTGCCAGCAGTTCCCCAACCCTCAGCGGGAGAAGAACCGGGGAGCTGTTTTTT.

The V and J genes are TRBV18 and TRBJ2-3, with D unclear. Trimming took 1 base from V and 2 from J, leaving 13 bases between them. This CDR3 has 16 residues. CDR1 and CDR2 from the germline V gene are KGHSH and LQKENI. This chain's CDR3 is CASSPQADGVTDTQYF. CDR3 DNA: TGTGCCAGCTCACCACAGGCGGATGGGGTCACAGATACGCAGTATTTT.

This CDR3 reads CAAPSSGGAVGELFF. CDR3 bases: TGTGCCGCCCCTTCTAGCGGGGGGGCAGTCGGGGAGCTGTTTTTT. The chain couples TRBV30 to TRBJ2-2; TRBD2 matches at 12 bases. J gave up 7 bases and V 8 bases, and 11 bases lay outside the gene matches. CDR3 size: 15 residues. Germline V gene sequence: CDR1 GTSNPN, CDR2 SVGIG (reference sequence).

This chain joins TRBV6-5 and TRBJ2-5; a weak D match, TRBD1 (6 bases). The end of the DNA is better explained by TRBJ2-7, so the J call may be wrong. This CDR3 has 16 residues. Germline V gene data show CDR1 as MNHEY and CDR2 as SVGAGI. The CDR3: CASSYFAGASSYEQYF. The CDR3 bases are TGTGCCAGCAGTTACTTTGCAGGGGCCTCTTCCTACGAGCAGTACTTC.